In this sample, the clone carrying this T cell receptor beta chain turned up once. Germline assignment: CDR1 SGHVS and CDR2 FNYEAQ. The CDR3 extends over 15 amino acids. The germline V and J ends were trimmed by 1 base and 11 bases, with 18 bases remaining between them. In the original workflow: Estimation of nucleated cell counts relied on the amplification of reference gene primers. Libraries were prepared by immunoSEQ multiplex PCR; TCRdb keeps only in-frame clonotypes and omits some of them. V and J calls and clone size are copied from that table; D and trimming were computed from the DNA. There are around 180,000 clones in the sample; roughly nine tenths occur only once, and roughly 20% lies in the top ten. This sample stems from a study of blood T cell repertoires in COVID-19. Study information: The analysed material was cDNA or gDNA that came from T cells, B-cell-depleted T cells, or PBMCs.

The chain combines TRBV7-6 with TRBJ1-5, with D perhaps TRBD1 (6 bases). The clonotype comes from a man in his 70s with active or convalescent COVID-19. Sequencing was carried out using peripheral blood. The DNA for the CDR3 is TGTGCCAGCAGCTTAGGGTCGACAGGACTTACGGCCCAGCATTTT. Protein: CASSLGSTGLTAQHF. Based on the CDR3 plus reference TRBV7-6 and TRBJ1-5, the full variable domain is GAGVSQSPRYKVTKRGQDVALRCDPISGHVSLYWYRQALGQGPEFLTYFNYEAQQDKSGLPNDRFSAERPEGSISTLTIQRTEQRDSAMYRCASSLGSTGLTAQHFGDGTRLSIL.